One sample yielded the 16 T cell receptor beta chains listed below, sequenced in a study of cytomegalovirus exposure and HLA in healthy donors. In the PCR, 60 Vbeta and 13 Jbeta primers were used. Assay used: immunoSEQ multiplex PCR; TCRdb lists only in-frame clones, some missing. The sample has about 190,000 clones; approximately 88% are singletons. The sequenced sample was PBMCs. These receptors were collected from a boy between 2 and 15 years old in good health and CMV-seronegative.

V usage is TRBV11-2 and J usage is TRBJ1-1; D not certain. The germline CDR1 and CDR2 sequences are SGHAT and FQNNGV. The V end was cut by 2 bases, the J end by 6 bases, with 16 bases between. The CDR3 spans 15 residues. CDR3 in DNA: TGTGCCAGCAGCTTAATTTACGGGTTAGATGCTGAAGCTTTCTTT. This sequence encodes CASSLIYGLDAEAFF. Looking up the rest from reference TRBV11-2 and TRBJ1-1 gives the full variable domain: EAGVAQSPRYKIIEKRQSVAFWCNPISGHATLYWYQQILGQGPKLLIQFQNNGVVDDSQLPKDRFSAERLKGVDSTLKIQPAKLEDSAVYLCASSLIYGLDAEAFFGQGTRLTVV.

The chain employs TRBV4-3 and TRBJ2-3, with 11 bases matching TRBD2. This CDR3 contains 15 residues. Germline V CDR1 and CDR2: LGHNA, YSLEER. With 2 bases clipped from V and 8 bases from J, the junction kept 6 bases outside the gene matches. CDR3 loop: CASSQRTGLAATQYF. DNA for the CDR3: TGCGCCAGCAGCCAACGAACGGGACTAGCGGCTACGCAGTATTTT.

The chain couples TRBV6-1 to TRBJ2-1; the match to TRBD2 covers 12 bases. Germline assignment: CDR1 MNHNS and CDR2 SASEGT. This CDR3 has 15 residues. Trimming at V came to 6 bases and at J to 4 bases, leaving 4 bases not matched to a gene. CDR3 loop: CASRETSGSYNEQFF. CDR3 sequence (DNA): TGTGCCAGCAGGGAGACTAGCGGGAGTTACAATGAGCAGTTCTTC.

V and J are TRBV28 and TRBJ1-2, with TRBD1 identical over 7 bases. CDR3 size: 16 residues. V lost 7 bases to trimming and J lost 8 bases; unmatched junction nucleotides: 19. Germline V gene lookup returns CDR1 MDHEN and CDR2 SYDVKM. CDR3: CASNPTGRSGERGYTF. In DNA form, the CDR3 reads TGTGCCAGCAACCCGACAGGGCGCTCGGGCGAAAGGGGCTACACCTTC.

The chain joins TRBV6-5 to TRBJ2-7; 9 bases line up with TRBD1. Germline assignment: CDR1 MNHEY and CDR2 SVGAGI. Germline trimming cut 5 bases from V and 3 bases from J; bases unmatched to any gene: 8. The CDR3 runs to 15 residues. The CDR3, as DNA: TGTGCCAGCAGTAACCGGGACAGGGTAATCTACGAGCAGTACTTC. Translation: CASSNRDRVIYEQYF.

The V call is TRBV6-5, the J call TRBJ2-1; weak D call: TRBD1 (6 bases). CDR3 length: 14 residues. The V gene lost 4 bases and the J gene lost 10 bases, with 17 bases spanning the gap. Germline V gene data show CDR1 as MNHEY and CDR2 as SVGAGI. CDR3 sequence: CASSLTRARGEQFF. Here the CDR3 DNA reads TGTGCCAGCAGTTTGACCCGGGCCAGGGGCGAGCAGTTCTTC.

The chain carries TRBV11-2 and TRBJ2-3, with a possible D match to TRBD2 (6 bases). CDR1 and CDR2 (germline): SGHAT, FQNNGV. This CDR3 contains 16 residues. V lost 5 bases to trimming and J lost 0 bases, with 15 bases between them. The chain's CDR3 is CASSPRPGTSTDTQYF. In nucleotides, the CDR3 is TGTGCCAGCAGCCCCCGCCCCGGGACTAGCACAGATACGCAGTATTTT.

The rearrangement uses TRBV11-1 and TRBJ2-1, with 9 bases lining up with TRBD1. Germline V gene sequence: CDR1 SGHAT, CDR2 FQDESV (reference sequence). The CDR3 has 15 residues. Losses at the gene ends were 4 bases for V and 5 bases for J; bases not matched to a gene: 6. The CDR3 DNA sequence: TGTGCCAGCAGCTCCTCGGGACAGGGAAACAATGAGCAGTTCTTC. Translated, it gives CASSSSGQGNNEQFF.

The gene calls are TRBV6-1 and TRBJ2-3; 7 bases align to TRBD2. Germline CDR1 and CDR2: MNHNS and SASEGT. The CDR3 is 14 residues long. The trim removed 7 bases at V and 3 bases at J, leaving 7 bases unmatched. This CDR3 reads CASMGGGSTDTQYF. In nucleotides, the CDR3 is TGTGCCAGCATGGGGGGGGGAAGTACAGATACGCAGTATTTT.

The gene calls are TRBV30 and TRBJ1-5; D is possibly TRBD1 (6 bases). The V gene's germline CDR1 is GTSNPN and CDR2 SVGIG (reference sequence). V was shortened by 0 bases and J by 2 bases, with 8 bases between the two germline ends. The CDR3 length is 14 residues. The CDR3 sequence: CAWSVSGGNQPQHF. As DNA, the CDR3 is TGTGCCTGGAGTGTTTCAGGGGGCAATCAGCCCCAGCATTTT.

J is TRBJ1-1 and V is TRBV4-1; D call uncertain. V shed 0 bases and J shed 3 bases, with 8 bases lying between them. Germline assignment: CDR1 MGHRA and CDR2 YSYEKL. This CDR3 region has 14 residues. The CDR3 sequence: CASSQERAYTEAFF. Written as DNA, the CDR3 is TGCGCCAGCAGCCAAGAACGAGCGTACACTGAAGCTTTCTTT.

The chain is built from TRBV10-3 and TRBJ2-7, with TRBD1 as a possible D gene (6 bases). The CDR3 is 13 residues long. Germline loops: CDR1 ENHRY, CDR2 SYGVKD. The ends were cut back, 3 bases at V and 4 bases at J, with 10 bases in the middle. CDR3 region: CAISDPDSYEQYV. CDR3 bases: TGTGCCATCAGTGATCCGGACAGTTACGAGCAGTACGTC.

In this sample, this clone turned up once. Here the CDR3 reads CASSYSHSDTQYF. The CDR3 DNA follows: TGTGCCAGCAGCTATAGCCACTCAGATACGCAGTATTTT. J is TRBJ2-3 and V is TRBV11-3, with D uncertain. From germline, CDR1 is SGHNT and CDR2 YENEEA. V shed 4 bases and J shed 4 bases, with 9 bases lying between them. This CDR3 spans 13 amino acids.

The rearrangement links TRBV11-2 to TRBJ1-2, with 7 bases lining up with TRBD1. Germline V gene sequence: CDR1 SGHAT, CDR2 FQNNGV. The CDR3 covers 17 residues. V lost 4 bases to trimming and J lost 4 bases; unmatched junction nucleotides: 15. The CDR3 spells CASSSLRQGDPFYGYTF. The CDR3 nucleotides read TGTGCCAGCAGCTCACTCAGGCAGGGGGATCCTTTCTATGGCTACACCTTC.

V is TRBV25-1 and J is TRBJ2-1; TRBD2 aligns across 10 bases. Losses at the gene ends were 2 bases for V and 9 bases for J; bases not matched to a gene: 10. Germline loops: CDR1 MGHDK, CDR2 SYGVNS. The CDR3 spans 16 residues. The CDR3 nucleotides read TGTGCCAGCAGTGAACCTCCCAGCGGGAGGGGACCTGAGCAGTTCTTC. This translates into CASSEPPSGRGPEQFF.

CDR3 DNA sequence: TGCGCCAGCAGCCAAGGCCCACAGGGTCAAATTAACTATGGCTACACCTTC. It is translated as CASSQGPQGQINYGYTF. The chain is built from TRBV4-3 and TRBJ1-2; possible D gene TRBD1, 6 bases. The V end lost 1 base, the J end lost 1 base, and 16 bases lay between the germline ends. In germline, CDR1 is LGHNA, CDR2 YSLEER. The CDR3 length is 17 residues.